The 26 T cell receptor beta chains below come from one sample, sequenced in a study of T cell responses to AZD1222 COVID-19 vaccine. Assay used: immunoSEQ multiplex PCR; TCRdb lists only in-frame clones, some missing. Of tens of thousands of clones in the sample, approximately 90% were seen once. The specimen comprised peripheral blood, sampled 28 days after the second AZD1222 dose. All receptors come from an adult who received the AZD1222 COVID-19 vaccine.

There are a few counts of this clone. The chain uses TRBV24-1 and TRBJ2-3; 7 bases match TRBD1. The CDR3 has 13 amino acids. The germline V gene has CDR1 KGHDR and CDR2 SFDVKD. Losses at the gene ends were 9 bases for V and 6 bases for J; bases not matched to a gene: 8. Here the CDR3 reads CATGQGGGDTQYF. The DNA for the CDR3 is TGTGCCACCGGCCAAGGGGGCGGCGATACGCAGTATTTT.

This clone was seen once. The rearrangement uses TRBV6-2 or TRBV6-3 and TRBJ2-7; D is ambiguous. Germline CDR1 reads MNHEY; CDR2 reads SVGEGT. This CDR3 comprises 12 residues. V was shortened by 1 base and J by 5 bases, with 6 bases between the two germline ends. For the CDR3, the DNA is TGTGCCAGCAGTTACTACGAAGACGAGCAGTACTTC. This sequence encodes CASSYYEDEQYF.

The rearrangement uses TRBV12-3 or TRBV12-4 and TRBJ1-4; 7 bases agree with TRBD1. The CDR3 has 11 residues. V shed 6 bases and J 11 bases; nucleotides not matched to a gene: 3. CDR3 region: CASSQGQKLFF. CDR3 nucleotide sequence: TGTGCCAGCAGCCAGGGACAGAAACTGTTTTTT.

This sequence joins TRBV9 and TRBJ2-5, with TRBD2 identical over 11 bases. With V trimmed by 0 bases and J by 5 bases, 9 bases remained unmatched. In germline, CDR1 is SGDLS, CDR2 YYNGEE. The CDR3 has 17 amino acids. CDR3 residues: CASSVGDSGGVEETQYF. The CDR3 nucleotides read TGTGCCAGCAGCGTAGGCGATAGCGGGGGGGTCGAGGAGACCCAGTACTTC.

This chain uses TRBV15 with TRBJ2-6; D is perhaps TRBD2 (5 bases). The V gene's germline CDR1 is LNHNV and CDR2 YYDKDF (reference sequence). Trimming shortened V by 1 base and J by 4 bases, and 14 bases separated the two germline ends. The CDR3 spans 17 residues. The CDR3 loop is CATSRGRVVSGANVLTF. CDR3 DNA sequence: TGTGCCACCAGCAGAGGGCGGGTGGTGTCGGGGGCCAACGTCCTGACTTTC. The complete variable domain, with remaining parts taken from reference TRBV15 and TRBJ2-6, reads DAMVIQNPRYQVTQFGKPVTLSCSQTLNHNVMYWYQQKSSQAPKLLFHYYDKDFNNEADTPDNFQSRRPNTSFCFLDIRSPGLGDTAMYLCATSRGRVVSGANVLTFGAGSRLTVL.

This clone was counted a single time. The chain carries TRBV5-1 and TRBJ1-2, with no clear D. V was trimmed by 2 bases and J by 2 bases, leaving 10 bases between them. Per germline, CDR1 SGHRS and CDR2 YFSETQ. This CDR3 region has 14 residues. CDR3 sequence (DNA): TGCGCCAGCAGCTTCGCGGACGGGAACTATGGCTACACCTTC. Its protein product is CASSFADGNYGYTF.

The V and J genes are TRBV25-1 and TRBJ1-6, with D possibly matching TRBD1 (5 bases). V lost 1 base and J lost 4, with 14 bases in between. Germline V lookup: CDR1 MGHDK, CDR2 SYGVNS. CDR3 length equals 17 residues. CDR3 region: CASSESPGRRYNSPLHF. Here the CDR3 DNA reads TGTGCCAGCAGTGAATCCCCGGGACGGCGGTATAATTCACCCCTCCACTTT.

This sequence joins TRBV21-1 and TRBJ2-5; the table gives TRBD1 as D, unverified against the DNA. TRBV21-1 is a pseudogene locus. There are 14 residues in the CDR3. Written as DNA, the CDR3 is TGTGCCAGCATCCTTCGGGACAGCAGGGAGACCCAGTACTTC. Translating it yields CASILRDSRETQYF.

The table lists this clone with a count of one. This chain joins TRBV25-1 and TRBJ2-7; D is unresolved. Trimming shortened V by 6 bases and J by 3 bases, and 15 bases separated the two germline ends. The CDR3 covers 14 residues. Germline V gene lookup returns CDR1 MGHDK and CDR2 SYGVNS. The CDR3 spells CASSSPSAVYEQYF. CDR3 nucleotides: TGTGCCAGCAGCTCCCCGTCTGCGGTCTACGAGCAGTACTTC.

The chain carries TRBV6-5 and TRBJ1-5; a possible D gene is TRBD1 (5 bases). Trimming removed 4 bases at V and 7 bases at J, with 17 bases between. The CDR3 sequence is 15 residues long. CDR1 and CDR2 from the germline V gene are MNHEY and SVGAGI. The CDR3 coding sequence is TGTGCCAGCAGTTTGTACCAGGGACTGGGCCAGCCCCAGCATTTT. It specifies CASSLYQGLGQPQHF.

The CDR3 DNA reads TGTGCCAGCAGCTTAGGCCACTGGAACACCATATATTTT. Translated: CASSLGHWNTIYF. This rearrangement joins TRBV11-2 to TRBJ1-3; the D is unclear. Trimming took 1 base from V and 7 from J, leaving 8 bases between them. The CDR3 length is 13 residues. The germline CDR1 and CDR2 sequences are SGHAT and FQNNGV.

The chain uses TRBV4-1 and TRBJ1-4; 7 bases map to TRBD1. CDR3 size: 16 residues. J lost 10 bases, V lost 0 bases, and 11 bases had no gene match. Per germline, CDR1 MGHRA and CDR2 YSYEKL. Written as DNA, the CDR3 is TGCGCCAGCAGCCAAGATCCAGCAGGGGGACGGGGAAAACTGTTTTTT. Residues: CASSQDPAGGRGKLFF.

V usage is TRBV12-3 or TRBV12-4 and J usage is TRBJ1-2; a weak D match, TRBD1 (5 bases). Trimming removed 6 bases at V and 4 bases at J, with 12 bases between. The CDR3 length is 13 residues. The CDR3 DNA follows: TGTGCCAGCAGGGGGACGGAAACCTATGGCTACACCTTC. This gives the protein CASRGTETYGYTF.

Only one count was recorded for this clone. The chain combines TRBV6-8 with TRBJ2-5; no reliable D call. The CDR3 spans 17 residues. Germline-derived CDR1 and CDR2 are MNHGY and SAAAGT. Between the trimmed V and J ends, which lost 3 bases and 2 bases, there was a span of 19 bases. The CDR3 loop reads CASSYGLPWVGQETQYF. CDR3 in DNA: TGTGCCAGCAGTTATGGCCTCCCCTGGGTGGGGCAAGAGACCCAGTACTTC.

The J gene is TRBJ1-5, the V gene TRBV7-9; D may be TRBD1 (5 bases). The CDR3 length is 12 residues. Germline V gene data show CDR1 as SEHNR and CDR2 as FQNEAQ (reference sequence). The germline V and J ends were trimmed by 5 bases and 6 bases, with 8 bases remaining between them. The CDR3 bases are TGTGCCAGCAGCACCGGGGGTCAGCCCCAGCATTTT. Its protein is CASSTGGQPQHF.

The rearrangement joins TRBV5-4 to TRBJ2-1; D assignment may be TRBD1 or TRBD2 (6 bases each). The CDR3 is 16 amino acids. In germline, CDR1 is SGHNT, CDR2 YYREEE (reference sequence). V lost 4 bases, J lost 0 bases, and 14 bases lay in between. CDR3 amino acids: CASSPPGARSYNEQFF. The CDR3 nucleotides are TGTGCCAGCAGCCCCCCGGGGGCCCGCTCCTACAATGAGCAGTTCTTC.

This chain joins TRBV4-3 and TRBJ1-2; D may be TRBD1 (6 bases). Germline assignment: CDR1 LGHNA and CDR2 YSLEER. With 0 bases removed from V and 8 bases from J, the gap between germline ends came to 16 bases. This CDR3 spans 15 amino acids. The CDR3 spells CASSQEGTGSGGYTF. The DNA for the CDR3 is TGCGCCAGCAGCCAAGAGGGTACAGGGTCGGGGGGCTACACCTTC.

V usage is TRBV7-9 and J usage is TRBJ1-2; no clear D gene. V lost 2 bases to trimming and J lost 1 base, with 17 bases between them. CDR3 size: 17 residues. The germline CDR1 and CDR2 sequences are SEHNR and FQNEAQ (reference sequence). CDR3: CASSLSSGRRSNYGYTF. CDR3 nucleotide sequence: TGTGCCAGCAGCTTAAGTAGCGGCCGCAGGAGTAACTATGGCTACACCTTC.

The chain is built from TRBV23-1 and TRBJ1-1; D might be TRBD1 (6 bases). TRBV23-1 is known as an ORF, though its function is uncertain. This CDR3 is built from 14 residues. Between the trimmed V and J ends, which lost 0 bases and 6 bases, there was a span of 11 bases. The CDR3 nucleotides are TGCGCCAGCAGTCAATCGGTGTCAGGGGCTGAAGCTTTCTTT. This sequence encodes CASSQSVSGAEAFF.

V is TRBV4-2 and J is TRBJ2-6; 7 bases are a match to TRBD2. The length of the CDR3 is 22 residues. The V gene's germline CDR1 is LGHNA and CDR2 YNFKEQ. The trim removed 4 bases at V and 0 bases at J, leaving 21 bases unmatched. The CDR3 spells CASSLMGGYLGRSTSGANVLTF. The CDR3 DNA follows: TGTGCCAGCAGCCTAATGGGGGGGTATTTGGGGCGGTCTACCTCTGGGGCCAACGTCCTGACTTTC.

This chain connects TRBV27 to TRBJ1-2; 7 bases are shared with TRBD1. The germline CDR1 and CDR2 sequences are MNHEY and SMNVEV (reference sequence). V shed 5 bases, J shed 9 bases, and the junction held 12 bases outside the gene matches. The CDR3 is made up of 14 amino acids. DNA of the CDR3: TGTGCCAGCAGTCCCCGGTACAGGGGACATAGCTACACCTTC. Its translation is CASSPRYRGHSYTF.

This rearrangement joins TRBV5-1 to TRBJ2-1; D call uncertain. V was pared by 7 bases and J by 2 bases, with 10 bases between. This CDR3 is 13 amino acids long. Looked up from germline, CDR1 is SGHRS and CDR2 is YFSETQ. In DNA, the CDR3 is TGCGCCAGCGCTGGCCCCCCCTACAATGAGCAGTTCTTC. This gives the protein CASAGPPYNEQFF. The full variable domain, rest sourced from reference TRBV5-1 and TRBJ2-1, is KAGVTQTPRYLIKTRGQQVTLSCSPISGHRSVSWYQQTPGQGLQFLFEYFSETQRNKGNFPGRFSGRQFSNSRSEMNVSTLELGDSALYLCASAGPPYNEQFFGPGTRLTVL.

The chain has TRBV7-9 and TRBJ2-2, with 10 bases aligning to TRBD1. Per germline, CDR1 SEHNR and CDR2 FQNEAQ (reference sequence). V was pared by 5 bases and J by 3 bases, with 6 bases of the junction left unmatched. CDR3 size: 16 residues. This CDR3 reads CASSPSTGGYTGELFF. In DNA form, the CDR3 reads TGTGCCAGCAGCCCTTCGACAGGGGGCTACACCGGGGAGCTGTTTTTT.

V gene TRBV10-3 combines with J gene TRBJ1-2, with a weak D call TRBD1 (6 bases). CDR3 size: 12 residues. Germline CDR1 reads ENHRY; CDR2 reads SYGVKD. Trimming cost V 0 bases and J 12 bases, with 11 bases left between them. The CDR3 reads CAISESTGGNTF. The CDR3 DNA reads as TGTGCCATCAGTGAGTCGACAGGTGGGAACACCTTC.

The V and J genes are TRBV19 and TRBJ1-5; D perhaps matches TRBD1 (6 bases). CDR1 is LNHDA, CDR2 SQIVND, per germline (reference sequence). This CDR3 has 14 amino acids. Trimming left V 8 bases short and J 6 bases short, with 17 bases between. CDR3 nucleotides: TGTGCCAGTGGTTGGGGGGCGCCTCGTCAGCCCCAGCATTTT. This translates into CASGWGAPRQPQHF.

The rearrangement uses TRBV5-1 and TRBJ1-4; 7 nucleotides match TRBD1. CDR1 and CDR2 from the germline V gene are SGHRS and YFSETQ. Trimming removed 0 bases from V and 7 bases from J; junction bases left unmatched: 3. This CDR3 comprises 14 residues. The CDR3 loop reads CASSLGQGSEKLFF. The CDR3 DNA follows: TGCGCCAGCAGCTTGGGACAGGGCAGTGAAAAACTGTTTTTT.